The next 32 T cell receptor beta chains were all read from a single sample in a study of control samples from healthy donors and cancer patients. TCRdb keeps only in-frame clones here, not all; method: immunoSEQ multiplex PCR. This sample has tens of thousands of clones, with roughly nine tenths found just once. The source material was blood. Receptors were obtained from a man aged 25 to 40 in good health.

This chain connects TRBV7-9 to TRBJ2-7; TRBD1 is a possible D gene (6 bases). V dropped 5 bases and J dropped 2 bases, with 10 bases sitting between them. This CDR3 has 13 residues. CDR1 and CDR2 from the germline V gene are SEHNR and FQNEAQ (reference sequence). Here the CDR3 DNA reads TGTGCCAGCAGCGTGACAGGAGCCTACGAGCAGTACTTC. Translated: CASSVTGAYEQYF. Using reference TRBV7-9 and TRBJ2-7 for the parts outside the CDR3, the full variable domain is DTGVSQNPRHKITKRGQNVTFRCDPISEHNRLYWYRQTLGQGPEFLTYFQNEAQLEKSRLLSDRFSAERPKGSFSTLEIQRTEQGDSAMYLCASSVTGAYEQYFGPGTRLTVT.

The chain joins TRBV7-9 to TRBJ1-1; D possibly corresponds to TRBD1 (6 bases). V gave up 5 bases and J gave up 11 bases, with 18 bases separating them. The CDR3 spans 13 residues. Germline assignment: CDR1 SEHNR and CDR2 FQNEAQ (reference sequence). CDR3 region: CASSPVMQGIAFF. The CDR3 DNA follows: TGTGCCAGCAGCCCAGTCATGCAGGGGATCGCTTTCTTT. The full variable domain, rest sourced from reference TRBV7-9 and TRBJ1-1, is DTGVSQNPRHKITKRGQNVTFRCDPISEHNRLYWYRQTLGQGPEFLTYFQNEAQLEKSRLLSDRFSAERPKGSFSTLEIQRTEQGDSAMYLCASSPVMQGIAFFGQGTRLTVV.

V and J are TRBV6-5 and TRBJ2-5; D remains ambiguous. Germline V gene sequence: CDR1 MNHEY, CDR2 SVGAGI. V lost 4 bases to trimming and J lost 3 bases, with 9 bases between them. The CDR3 runs to 13 residues. This CDR3 reads CASSWVPKETQYF. In nucleotides, the CDR3 is TGTGCCAGCAGTTGGGTGCCCAAAGAGACCCAGTACTTC.

The rearrangement links TRBV7-2 to TRBJ1-2; D is uncertain. Germline V gives CDR1 SGHTA, CDR2 FQGNSA. The CDR3 extends over 13 amino acids. V lost 4 bases to trimming and J lost 5 bases, with 11 bases between them. The CDR3: CASSSFQEYGYTF. The CDR3, as DNA: TGTGCCAGCAGCTCCTTCCAGGAGTATGGCTACACCTTC.

The chain combines TRBV9 with TRBJ1-1, with a tentative D call TRBD1 (5 bases). Germline values: CDR1 SGDLS, CDR2 YYNGEE. The CDR3 covers 12 residues. V dropped 4 bases and J dropped 7 bases, with 11 bases sitting between them. This CDR3 is CASSIGDDEAFF. The CDR3 DNA reads TGTGCCAGCAGCATTGGGGACGATGAAGCTTTCTTT. Full variable domain (remainder filled in from reference TRBV9 and TRBJ1-1): DSGVTQTPKHLITATGQRVTLRCSPRSGDLSVYWYQQSLDQGLQFLIQYYNGEERAKGNILERFSAQQFPDLHSELNLSSLELGDSALYFCASSIGDDEAFFGQGTRLTVV.

The rearrangement uses TRBV7-8 and TRBJ2-7; weak D call: TRBD2 (6 bases). Germline lookup yields CDR1 SGHVS and CDR2 FQNEAQ. CDR3 length: 13 residues. Between the trimmed V and J ends, which lost 1 base and 2 bases, there was a span of 6 bases. The CDR3 loop reads CASSLGGTYEQYF. For the CDR3, the DNA is TGTGCCAGCAGCTTAGGCGGGACCTACGAGCAGTACTTC. The full variable domain, rest sourced from reference TRBV7-8 and TRBJ2-7, is GAGVSQSPRYKVAKRGQDVALRCDPISGHVSLFWYQQALGQGPEFLTYFQNEAQLDKSGLPSDRFFAERPEGSVSTLKIQRTQQEDSAVYLCASSLGGTYEQYFGPGTRLTVT.

The CDR3 nucleotides are TGTGCCAGCAGCTCGGCCGAAGGGGACGATCAGCCCCAGCATTTT. The encoded protein is CASSSAEGDDQPQHF. The chain combines TRBV7-8 with TRBJ1-5; TRBD1 is a possible D gene (5 bases). The germline V gene encodes CDR1 SGHVS and CDR2 FQNEAQ. The CDR3 runs 15 residues. Trimming took 4 bases from V and 5 from J, leaving 15 bases between them.

This clone was seen a single time. This chain joins TRBV3-1 (or the pseudogene TRBV3-2) and TRBJ2-3; 12 bases match TRBD2. This CDR3 contains 23 residues. Germline V CDR1 and CDR2: LGHDT, YNNKEL (reference sequence). The junction had 24 bases not matched to a gene; V was cut back by 5 bases and J by 0 bases. CDR3 amino acids: CASSYGRGVQRASGGASTDTQYF. The CDR3 nucleotides are TGTGCCAGCAGCTATGGCCGAGGGGTTCAGAGGGCTAGCGGGGGGGCTAGCACAGATACGCAGTATTTT.

This chain uses TRBV4-1 with TRBJ2-5; maybe TRBD2 (7 bases). This CDR3 is built from 18 residues. Germline V gives CDR1 MGHRA, CDR2 YSYEKL. V lost 0 bases, J lost 0 bases, and 17 bases lay in between. The CDR3 sequence is CASSQESGGGPYQETQYF. In DNA, the CDR3 is TGCGCCAGCAGCCAAGAATCCGGCGGGGGCCCGTACCAAGAGACCCAGTACTTC.

This chain connects TRBV6-5 to TRBJ1-2; no firm D call. Germline V CDR1 and CDR2: MNHEY, SVGAGI. The CDR3 extends over 16 amino acids. The germline V and J ends were trimmed by 2 bases and 2 bases, with 15 bases remaining between them. CDR3 in amino acids: CASSYSYRTANYGYTF. DNA for the CDR3: TGTGCCAGCAGTTACAGTTATAGGACGGCGAACTATGGCTACACCTTC.

V gene TRBV11-2 combines with J gene TRBJ1-3; 9 nucleotides match TRBD1. This CDR3 spans 17 amino acids. CDR1 and CDR2 from the germline V gene are SGHAT and FQNNGV. J lost 0 bases, V lost 2 bases, and 5 bases had no gene match. The CDR3 DNA is TGTGCCAGCAGCTTAAGGCCACAGGGGGCCTCTGGAAACACCATATATTTT. It specifies CASSLRPQGASGNTIYF.

The V gene is TRBV18, the J gene TRBJ2-7; weak D call: TRBD2 (5 bases). V dropped 5 bases and J dropped 3 bases, with 5 bases sitting between them. This CDR3 has 11 residues. Germline CDR1 and CDR2: KGHSH and LQKENI. CDR3 sequence: CASSGSYEQYF. The CDR3 DNA sequence: TGTGCCAGCTCAGGGAGCTACGAGCAGTACTTC.

The chain combines TRBV5-4 with TRBJ2-5; D remains unclear. Germline-derived CDR1 and CDR2 are SGHNT and YYREEE (reference sequence). This CDR3 comprises 10 residues. V lost 7 bases to trimming and J lost 10 bases, with 11 bases between them. The CDR3 nucleotides read TGTGCCAGCTACCTCGTAAGCCAGTACTTC. Encoded protein: CASYLVSQYF.

In its sample, this clone was seen a few times. This chain links TRBV4-1 with TRBJ1-5; D gene unclear. The CDR3 totals 14 residues. Trimming stripped 4 bases from V and 4 bases from J, with 11 bases between. Germline CDR1 is MGHRA and CDR2 is YSYEKL. CDR3 region: CASSPRSGNQPQHF. The CDR3 DNA is TGCGCCAGCAGCCCCCGATCCGGGAATCAGCCCCAGCATTTT.

The chain recombines TRBV3-1 (or the pseudogene TRBV3-2) with TRBJ1-2; D ambiguous. The CDR3 has 13 amino acids. The germline V gene has CDR1 LGHDT and CDR2 YNNKEL (reference sequence). With 8 bases removed from V and 2 bases from J, the gap between germline ends came to 12 bases. The CDR3 sequence: CASGPSGNYGYTF. DNA for the CDR3: TGTGCCAGCGGGCCCTCGGGGAACTATGGCTACACCTTC.

The chain employs TRBV28 and TRBJ1-1, with D possibly being TRBD1 (6 bases). The V gene's germline CDR1 is MDHEN and CDR2 SYDVKM. Trimming pared 6 bases from V and 1 base from J, leaving 24 bases between. The length of the CDR3 is 18 residues. CDR3 sequence reads: CASRNTLGGGFPNTEAFF. DNA of the CDR3: TGTGCCAGCAGGAATACCCTAGGGGGGGGGTTCCCGAACACTGAAGCTTTCTTT.

The count of this clone is one. The CDR3 region is CSASTRTSGQSSYNEQFF. The DNA for the CDR3 is TGCAGCGCCTCCACCAGGACTAGCGGGCAGAGCTCCTACAATGAGCAGTTCTTC. The V gene is TRBV29-1, the J gene TRBJ2-1, with 11 bases lining up with TRBD2. V lost 7 bases to trimming and J lost 0 bases; unmatched junction nucleotides: 14. Germline lookup yields CDR1 SQVTM and CDR2 ANQGSEA. CDR3 length: 18 amino acids.

The chain links TRBV5-6 to TRBJ1-1, with D uncertain. Trimming removed 0 bases at V and 0 bases at J, with 3 bases between. This CDR3 contains 13 residues. Germline lookup yields CDR1 SGHDT and CDR2 YYEEEE. The CDR3 sequence is CASSLEVNTEAFF. In DNA, the CDR3 is TGTGCCAGCAGCTTGGAGGTGAACACTGAAGCTTTCTTT.

The chain employs TRBV19 and TRBJ1-1; D ambiguous. This CDR3 spans 16 amino acids. Deletions cut 0 bases from V and 1 base from J, with 12 bases between. Germline V gives CDR1 LNHDA, CDR2 SQIVND (reference sequence). This CDR3 is CASSIDFRQPNTEAFF. CDR3 in DNA: TGTGCCAGTAGTATAGATTTTCGGCAGCCGAACACTGAAGCTTTCTTT.

The chain has TRBV10-3 and TRBJ1-5; 7 nucleotides agree with TRBD1. This CDR3 spans 15 amino acids. After removal of 3 bases from V and 3 bases from J, the junction contained 5 bases not matched to a gene. Looked up from germline, CDR1 is ENHRY and CDR2 is SYGVKD. This CDR3 is CAISDLQGDNQPQHF. The CDR3 DNA sequence: TGTGCCATCAGTGATTTGCAGGGGGACAATCAGCCCCAGCATTTT.

V and J are TRBV11-1 and TRBJ1-6; 9 bases match TRBD1. Germline assignment: CDR1 SGHAT and CDR2 FQDESV (reference sequence). The CDR3 runs to 16 residues. Unmatched junction bases numbered 12, after V lost 5 bases and J lost 10 bases. As DNA, the CDR3 is TGTGCCAGCAGCCCTAAGGGGACAGGGTTACGGTCACCCCTCCACTTT. It translates to CASSPKGTGLRSPLHF.

This clone was seen a single time. The chain links TRBV28 to TRBJ1-5; a weak D match, TRBD1 (6 bases). The CDR3 extends over 15 amino acids. Germline V CDR1 and CDR2: MDHEN, SYDVKM. V lost 7 bases and J lost 2, with 15 bases in between. The CDR3 here is CASNSQGRRNQPQHF. The CDR3, as DNA: TGTGCCAGCAACTCACAGGGCCGCCGCAATCAGCCCCAGCATTTT. Drawing the rest from reference TRBV28 and TRBJ1-5, the complete variable domain is DVKVTQSSRYLVKRTGEKVFLECVQDMDHENMFWYRQDPGLGLRLIYFSYDVKMKEKGDIPEGYSVSREKKERFSLILESASTNQTSMYLCASNSQGRRNQPQHFGDGTRLSIL.

V is TRBV6-5 and J is TRBJ2-2; D remains ambiguous. Deletions cut 2 bases from V and 6 bases from J, with 7 bases between. This CDR3 has 13 residues. Germline-derived CDR1 and CDR2 are MNHEY and SVGAGI. CDR3 sequence: CASSYLVAGELFF. CDR3 in DNA: TGTGCCAGCAGTTACCTTGTAGCCGGGGAGCTGTTTTTT.

The V call is TRBV7-6, the J call TRBJ2-2; 13 nucleotides match TRBD2. V lost 3 bases, J lost 5 bases, and 3 bases stayed unmatched. Germline V CDR1 and CDR2: SGHVS, FNYEAQ. CDR3 size: 16 residues. The CDR3, as DNA: TGTGCCAGCAGCTTGGGGACTAGCGGGGCTACCGGGGAGCTGTTTTTT. Encoded protein: CASSLGTSGATGELFF.

This chain connects TRBV24-1 to TRBJ2-1, with 8 nucleotides matching TRBD2. With V trimmed by 4 bases and J by 3 bases, 4 bases remained unmatched. The germline gives CDR1 KGHDR, CDR2 SFDVKD. This CDR3 comprises 15 residues. CDR3 DNA: TGTGCCACCAGTGACCCTGGGACTAGCTACAATGAGCAGTTCTTC. It is translated as CATSDPGTSYNEQFF.

A remark on this clone: Other DNA sequences of this sample code for an identical CDR3. This chain connects TRBV6-5 to TRBJ2-2; TRBD1 matches 7 bases. V gave up 10 bases and J gave up 3 bases; unmatched junction bases: 5. The CDR3 sequence is 13 residues long. Germline V gene data show CDR1 as MNHEY and CDR2 as SVGAGI. CDR3 coding DNA: TGTGCCACCAGGACAGGCGACACCGGGGAGCTGTTTTTT. Its protein product is CATRTGDTGELFF.

CDR3 sequence reads: CASSKGVAKNIQYF. The CDR3 DNA reads as TGTGCCAGCAGCAAAGGGGTTGCCAAAAACATTCAGTACTTC. The chain carries TRBV11-2 and TRBJ2-4, with D maybe TRBD1 (5 bases). CDR1 is SGHAT, CDR2 FQNNGV, per germline. The CDR3 runs 14 residues. The germline V and J ends were trimmed by 5 bases and 1 base, with 9 bases remaining between them.

The V call is TRBV24-1, the J call TRBJ1-1, with D hard to call. The CDR3 is 12 residues long. Germline V gene data show CDR1 as KGHDR and CDR2 as SFDVKD. V was clipped by 5 bases and J by 6 bases, with 9 bases between them. The CDR3, as DNA: TGTGCCACCAGTGGAGAGACCCCTGAAGCTTTCTTT. This sequence encodes CATSGETPEAFF.

The V call is TRBV5-5, the J call TRBJ1-2, with D perhaps matching TRBD1 (5 bases). CDR1 and CDR2 from the germline V gene are SGHKS and YYEKEE (reference sequence). The V end lost 5 bases, the J end lost 3 bases, and 17 bases lay between the germline ends. The CDR3 has 15 residues. DNA for the CDR3: TGTGCCAGCAGGCTCATACCCGGGGGTGACTATGGCTACACCTTC. Translating it yields CASRLIPGGDYGYTF.

This clone was detected only a few times. The chain recombines TRBV7-8 with TRBJ1-6; tentative D call: TRBD1 (5 bases). Germline lookup yields CDR1 SGHVS and CDR2 FQNEAQ. The CDR3 is 16 residues long. The germline V and J ends were trimmed by 2 bases and 7 bases, with 15 bases remaining between them. The CDR3 reads CASSLWRGDWNSPLHF. CDR3 sequence (DNA): TGTGCCAGCAGCTTATGGAGAGGGGACTGGAATTCACCCCTCCACTTT.

The chain employs TRBV21-1 and TRBJ2-7; the table's D call, TRBD1, has no DNA check behind it. TRBV21-1 is a listed pseudogene. The CDR3 is made up of 14 amino acids. CDR3 sequence: CASSKGTGDYEQYF. DNA of the CDR3: TGTGCCAGCAGCAAAGGGACAGGGGACTACGAGCAGTACTTC.

The V gene is TRBV2, the J gene TRBJ1-6, with no clear D. The V end lost 3 bases, the J end lost 6 bases, and 12 bases lay between the germline ends. Germline CDR1 reads SNHLY; CDR2 reads FYNNEI. This CDR3 spans 15 amino acids. Here the CDR3 reads CASSENWQTNSPLHF. In nucleotides, the CDR3 is TGTGCCAGCAGTGAGAATTGGCAGACTAATTCACCCCTCCACTTT.